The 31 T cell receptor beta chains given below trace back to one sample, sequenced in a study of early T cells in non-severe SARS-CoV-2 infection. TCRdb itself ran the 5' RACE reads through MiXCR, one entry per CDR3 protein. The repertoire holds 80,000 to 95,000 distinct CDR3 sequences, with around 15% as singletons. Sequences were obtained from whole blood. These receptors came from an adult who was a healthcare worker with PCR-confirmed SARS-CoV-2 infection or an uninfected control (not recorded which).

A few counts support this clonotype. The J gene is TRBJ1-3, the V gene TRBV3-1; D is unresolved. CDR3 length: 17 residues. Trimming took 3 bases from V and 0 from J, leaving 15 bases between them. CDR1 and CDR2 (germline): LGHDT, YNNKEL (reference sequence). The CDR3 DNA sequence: TGTGCCAGCAGCCAGGAAAAGGTGTCGAGCTCTGGAAACACCATATATTTT. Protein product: CASSQEKVSSSGNTIYF.

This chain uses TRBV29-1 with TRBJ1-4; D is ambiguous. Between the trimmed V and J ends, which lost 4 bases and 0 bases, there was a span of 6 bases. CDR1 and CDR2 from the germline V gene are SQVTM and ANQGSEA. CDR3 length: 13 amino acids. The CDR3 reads CSVAPSTNEKLFF. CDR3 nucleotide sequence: TGCAGCGTTGCCCCCTCAACTAATGAAAAACTGTTTTTT.

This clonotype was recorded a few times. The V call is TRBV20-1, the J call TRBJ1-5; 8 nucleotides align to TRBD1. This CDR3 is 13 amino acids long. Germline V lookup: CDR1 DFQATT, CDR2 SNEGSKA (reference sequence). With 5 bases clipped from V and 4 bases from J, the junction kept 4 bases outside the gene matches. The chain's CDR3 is CSAVQGANQPQHF. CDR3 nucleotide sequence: TGCAGTGCTGTTCAGGGGGCGAATCAGCCCCAGCATTTT.

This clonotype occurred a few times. For the CDR3, the DNA is TGTGCCAGCAGCCCAACACTAGCTTCCTACAATGAGCAGTTCTTC. This sequence encodes CASSPTLASYNEQFF. The chain links TRBV7-8 to TRBJ2-1; perhaps TRBD2 as D (6 bases). Trimming removed 5 bases at V and 1 base at J, with 12 bases between. The germline gives CDR1 SGHVS, CDR2 FQNEAQ. The CDR3 loop spans 15 amino acids.

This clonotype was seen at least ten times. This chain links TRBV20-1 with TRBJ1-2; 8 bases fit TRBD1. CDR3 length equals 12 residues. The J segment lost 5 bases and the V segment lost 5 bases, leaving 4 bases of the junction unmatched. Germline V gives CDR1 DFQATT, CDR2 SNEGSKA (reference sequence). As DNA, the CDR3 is TGCAGTGCTGGACAGGGCACGTATGGCTACACCTTC. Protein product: CSAGQGTYGYTF.

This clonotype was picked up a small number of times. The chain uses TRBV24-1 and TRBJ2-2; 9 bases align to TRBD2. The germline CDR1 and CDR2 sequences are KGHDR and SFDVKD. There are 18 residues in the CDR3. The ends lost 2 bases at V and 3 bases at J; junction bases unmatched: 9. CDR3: CATSDYSRGGLDTGELFF. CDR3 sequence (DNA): TGTGCCACCAGTGATTACTCGCGGGGGGGCCTCGACACCGGGGAGCTGTTTTTT.

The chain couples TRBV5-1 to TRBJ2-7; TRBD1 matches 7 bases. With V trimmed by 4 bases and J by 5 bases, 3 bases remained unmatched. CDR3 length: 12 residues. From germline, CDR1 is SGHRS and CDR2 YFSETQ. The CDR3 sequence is CASSPTGDEQYV. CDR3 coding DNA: TGCGCCAGCAGCCCTACAGGGGACGAGCAGTACGTC.

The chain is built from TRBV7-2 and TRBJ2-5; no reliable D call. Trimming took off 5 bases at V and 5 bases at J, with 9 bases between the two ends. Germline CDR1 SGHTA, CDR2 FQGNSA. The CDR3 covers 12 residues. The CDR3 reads CASSHRSETQYF. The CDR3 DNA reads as TGTGCCAGCAGCCATCGCTCGGAGACCCAGTACTTC.

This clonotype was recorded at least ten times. CDR3 amino acids: CASSSPASYNSPLHF. CDR3 nucleotides: TGTGCCAGCAGTAGTCCTGCCTCCTATAATTCACCCCTCCACTTT. The chain has TRBV27 and TRBJ1-6; D uncertain. The CDR3 sequence is 15 residues long. V dropped 5 bases and J dropped 0 bases, with 8 bases sitting between them. The germline CDR1 and CDR2 sequences are MNHEY and SMNVEV (reference sequence).

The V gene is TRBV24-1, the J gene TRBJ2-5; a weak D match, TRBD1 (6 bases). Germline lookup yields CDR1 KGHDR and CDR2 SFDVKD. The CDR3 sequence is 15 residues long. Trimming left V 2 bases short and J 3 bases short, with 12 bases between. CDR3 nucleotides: TGTGCCACCAGTGATTACGAAACAGGGAAAGAGACCCAGTACTTC. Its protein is CATSDYETGKETQYF.

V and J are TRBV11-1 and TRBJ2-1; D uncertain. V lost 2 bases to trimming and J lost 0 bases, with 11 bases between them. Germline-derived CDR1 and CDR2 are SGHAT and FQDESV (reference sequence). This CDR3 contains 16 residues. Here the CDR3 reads CASSLYGSASYNEQFF. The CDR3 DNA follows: TGTGCCAGCAGCTTATATGGAAGTGCCTCCTACAATGAGCAGTTCTTC.

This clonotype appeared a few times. The CDR3 here is CATSRYPSDTQYF. In nucleotides, the CDR3 is TGTGCCACCAGCAGATATCCCTCAGATACGCAGTATTTT. This rearrangement joins TRBV15 to TRBJ2-3; no reliable D call. Germline V lookup: CDR1 LNHNV, CDR2 YYDKDF (reference sequence). The CDR3 covers 13 residues. V was pared by 2 bases and J by 4 bases, with 7 bases between.

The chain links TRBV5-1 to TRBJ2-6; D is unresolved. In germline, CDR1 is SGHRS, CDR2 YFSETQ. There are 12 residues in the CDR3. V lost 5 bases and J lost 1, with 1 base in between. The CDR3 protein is CASRSGANVLTF. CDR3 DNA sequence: TGCGCCAGCAGGTCTGGGGCCAACGTCCTGACTTTC.

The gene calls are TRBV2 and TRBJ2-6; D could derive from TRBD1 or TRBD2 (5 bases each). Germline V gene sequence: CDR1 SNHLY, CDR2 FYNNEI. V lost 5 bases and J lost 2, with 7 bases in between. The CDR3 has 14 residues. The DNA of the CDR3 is TGTGCCAGCAGTCGAGGGGCTGGGGCCAACGTCCTGACTTTC. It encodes CASSRGAGANVLTF. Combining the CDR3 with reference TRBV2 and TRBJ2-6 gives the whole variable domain EPEVTQTPSHQVTQMGQEVILRCVPISNHLYFYWYRQILGQKVEFLVSFYNNEISEKSEIFDDQFSVERPDGSNFTLKIRSTKLEDSAMYFCASSRGAGANVLTFGAGSRLTVL.

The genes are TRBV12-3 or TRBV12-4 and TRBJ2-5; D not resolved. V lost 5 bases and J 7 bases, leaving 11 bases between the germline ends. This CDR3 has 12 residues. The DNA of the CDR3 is TGTGCCAGCAGTCAGCGTCTAGGGACCCAGTACTTC. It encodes CASSQRLGTQYF.

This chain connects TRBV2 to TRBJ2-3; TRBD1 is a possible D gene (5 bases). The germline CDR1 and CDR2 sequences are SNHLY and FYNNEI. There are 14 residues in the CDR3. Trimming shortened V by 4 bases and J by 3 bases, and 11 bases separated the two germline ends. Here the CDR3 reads CASSAGFRTDTQYF. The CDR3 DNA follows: TGTGCCAGCAGTGCAGGGTTTCGGACAGATACGCAGTATTTT.

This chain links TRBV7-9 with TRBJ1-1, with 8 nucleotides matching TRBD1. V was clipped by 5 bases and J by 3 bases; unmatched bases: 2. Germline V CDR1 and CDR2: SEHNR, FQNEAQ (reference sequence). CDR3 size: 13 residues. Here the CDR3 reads CASSPQGDTEAFF. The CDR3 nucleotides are TGTGCCAGCAGCCCACAGGGGGACACTGAAGCTTTCTTT.

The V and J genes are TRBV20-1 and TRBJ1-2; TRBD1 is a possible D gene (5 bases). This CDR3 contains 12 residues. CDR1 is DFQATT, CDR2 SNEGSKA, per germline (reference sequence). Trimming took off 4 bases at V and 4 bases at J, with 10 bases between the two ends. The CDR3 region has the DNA TGCAGTGCTAACACTGGGACCTATGGCTACACCTTC. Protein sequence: CSANTGTYGYTF.

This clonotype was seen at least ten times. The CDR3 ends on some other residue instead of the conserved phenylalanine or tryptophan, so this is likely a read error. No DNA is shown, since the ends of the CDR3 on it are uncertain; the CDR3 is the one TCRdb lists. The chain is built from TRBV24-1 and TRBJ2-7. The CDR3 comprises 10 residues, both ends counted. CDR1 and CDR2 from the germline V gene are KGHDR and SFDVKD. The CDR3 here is CATSALRVWD.

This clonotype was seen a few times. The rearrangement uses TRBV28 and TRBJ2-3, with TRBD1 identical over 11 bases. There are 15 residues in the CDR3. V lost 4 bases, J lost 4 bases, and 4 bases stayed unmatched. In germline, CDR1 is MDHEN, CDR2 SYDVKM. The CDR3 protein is CASSSDRGQADTQYF. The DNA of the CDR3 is TGTGCCAGCAGTTCGGACAGGGGGCAGGCAGATACGCAGTATTTT. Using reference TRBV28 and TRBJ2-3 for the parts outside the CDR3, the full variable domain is DVKVTQSSRYLVKRTGEKVFLECVQDMDHENMFWYRQDPGLGLRLIYFSYDVKMKEKGDIPEGYSVSREKKERFSLILESASTNQTSMYLCASSSDRGQADTQYFGPGTRLTVL.

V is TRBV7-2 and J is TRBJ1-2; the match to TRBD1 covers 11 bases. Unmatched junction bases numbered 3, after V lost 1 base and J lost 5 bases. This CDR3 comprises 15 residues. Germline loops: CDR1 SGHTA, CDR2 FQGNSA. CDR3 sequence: CASSLGTGGTYGYTF. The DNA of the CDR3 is TGTGCCAGCAGCTTAGGGACAGGGGGCACTTATGGCTACACCTTC.

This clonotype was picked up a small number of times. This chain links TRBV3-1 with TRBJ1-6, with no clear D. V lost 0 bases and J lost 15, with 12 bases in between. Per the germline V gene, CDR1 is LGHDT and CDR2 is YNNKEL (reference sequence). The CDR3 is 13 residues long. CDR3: CASSQDDFNLLHF. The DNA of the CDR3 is TGTGCCAGCAGCCAAGACGACTTCAATCTCCTCCACTTT. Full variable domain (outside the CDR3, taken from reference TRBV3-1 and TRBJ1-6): DTAVSQTPKYLVTQMGNDKSIKCEQNLGHDTMYWYKQDSKKFLKIMFSYNNKELIINETVPNRFSPKSPDKAHLNLHINSLELGDSAVYFCASSQDDFNLLHFGNGTRLTVT.

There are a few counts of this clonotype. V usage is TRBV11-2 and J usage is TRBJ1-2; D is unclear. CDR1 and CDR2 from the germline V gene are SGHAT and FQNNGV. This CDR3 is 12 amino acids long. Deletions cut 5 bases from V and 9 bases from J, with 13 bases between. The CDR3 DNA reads TGTGCCAGCAGCCCCATATGGGTGCGCTACACCTTC. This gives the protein CASSPIWVRYTF.

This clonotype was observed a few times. In DNA form, the CDR3 reads TGCAGCGTTGGGACTAGGAACACTGAAGCTTTCTTT. Translating gives CSVGTRNTEAFF. The chain links TRBV29-1 to TRBJ1-1; D not certain. The CDR3 totals 12 residues. Germline V gene data show CDR1 as SQVTM and CDR2 as ANQGSEA. The V end lost 4 bases, the J end lost 1 base, and 7 bases lay between the germline ends.

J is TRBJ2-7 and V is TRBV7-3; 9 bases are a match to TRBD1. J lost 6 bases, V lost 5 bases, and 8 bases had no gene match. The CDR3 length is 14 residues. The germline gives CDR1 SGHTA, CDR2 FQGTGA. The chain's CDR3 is CASSATQGAGEQYV. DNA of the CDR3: TGTGCCAGCAGCGCTACACAGGGGGCAGGCGAGCAGTACGTC.

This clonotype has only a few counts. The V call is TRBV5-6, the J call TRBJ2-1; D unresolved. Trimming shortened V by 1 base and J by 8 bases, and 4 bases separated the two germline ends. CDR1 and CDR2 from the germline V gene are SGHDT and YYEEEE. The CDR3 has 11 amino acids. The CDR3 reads CASSLFDEQFF. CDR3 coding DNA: TGTGCCAGCAGCTTGTTCGATGAGCAGTTCTTC.

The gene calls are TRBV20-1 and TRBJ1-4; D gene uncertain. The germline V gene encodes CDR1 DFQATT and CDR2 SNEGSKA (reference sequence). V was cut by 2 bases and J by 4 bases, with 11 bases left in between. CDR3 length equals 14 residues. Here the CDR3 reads CSARSQRLNEKLFF. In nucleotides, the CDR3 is TGCAGTGCTAGATCTCAGAGGCTTAATGAAAAACTGTTTTTT.

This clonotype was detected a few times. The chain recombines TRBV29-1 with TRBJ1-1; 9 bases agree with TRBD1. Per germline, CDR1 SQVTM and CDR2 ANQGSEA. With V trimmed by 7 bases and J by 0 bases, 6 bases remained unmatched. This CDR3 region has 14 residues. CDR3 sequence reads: CSALDRGMNTEAFF. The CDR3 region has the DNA TGCAGCGCCCTGGACAGGGGAATGAACACTGAAGCTTTCTTT.

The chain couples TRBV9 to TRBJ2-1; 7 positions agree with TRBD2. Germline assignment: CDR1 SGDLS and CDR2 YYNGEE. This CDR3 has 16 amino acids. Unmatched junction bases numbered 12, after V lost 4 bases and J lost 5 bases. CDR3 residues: CASSTRGGGTHNEQFF. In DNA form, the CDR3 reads TGTGCCAGCAGCACCAGAGGCGGGGGAACTCACAATGAGCAGTTCTTC.

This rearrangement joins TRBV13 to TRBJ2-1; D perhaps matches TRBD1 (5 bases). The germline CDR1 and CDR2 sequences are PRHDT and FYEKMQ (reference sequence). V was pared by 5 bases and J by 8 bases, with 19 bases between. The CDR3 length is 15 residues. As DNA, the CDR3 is TGTGCCAGCAGCGACCCCAGTACCACAGGCCATGAGCAGTTCTTC. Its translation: CASSDPSTTGHEQFF.

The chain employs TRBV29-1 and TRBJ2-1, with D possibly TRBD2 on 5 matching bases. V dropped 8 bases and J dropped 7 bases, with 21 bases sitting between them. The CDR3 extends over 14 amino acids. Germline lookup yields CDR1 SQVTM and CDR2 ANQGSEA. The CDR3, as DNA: TGCAGCACCTCTTCGGGGTATCTAGGGAATGAGCAGTTCTTC. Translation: CSTSSGYLGNEQFF.